Listed here is a single T cell receptor beta chain. Its target antigen remains unknown. One base away there is no much larger clone; base qualities are not given. Spanning cysteine to phenylalanine, the CDR3 consists of 13 amino acids. Only the CDR3 part of the read is kept: 39 bases, read in frame from the first base. Taken from the germline V gene (reference sequence), the CDR1 and CDR2 loops are SEHNR and FQNEAQ. Trimming takes 5 bases from V and 3 bases from J, and the germline ends sit 10 bases apart. In total, over 600 healthy bone marrow donors made up the cohort. At the time of sampling, every cohort member was nominally healthy, though immune exposures that went unrecorded were likely present. The donor was CMV seronegative and was included in the group of about 350 seronegative cohort members. A peripheral blood sample was collected from each donor, and TCR beta sequencing was performed on peripheral blood mononuclear cells. The Qiagen DNeasy Blood Extraction Kit was used to extract genomic DNA from the blood cell samples.

This entry comes from a study of cytomegalovirus exposure and HLA in healthy donors (dated 2017 in TCRdb). Notes on the research overall: In an earlier analysis of roughly 500 of the donors, 276 Gb of sequence data and 90 million to 120 million unique TCR beta sequences from about 190 million T cells were reported. Roughly 290 gigabases of sequencing data and tens of millions of unique TCR sequences made up an early release that covered about 640 HLA-typed donors. The genetic ancestry cluster associated with self-reported Caucasian donors included about 81% of the roughly 390 genotyped donors. The study aimed to test whether signatures of past pathogen exposure could be identified by cataloging public T cell receptors. Using immunosequencing, the study profiled T cell repertoires from 550 to 750 subjects and related those repertoires to cytomegalovirus serostatus. In addition to the first cohort of 666 subjects, a separate validation cohort of approximately 110 different subjects was used. The study combined high-throughput TCR immunosequencing, statistical association of individual TCRs with disease status, and machine learning to predict cytomegalovirus infection status. To study patterns of TCR occurrence, a later analysis re-analyzed previously published TCR beta repertoires from more than 550 donors and added high-resolution HLA genotyping. The later analysis used no new phenotypic data to find candidate immune exposures, relying instead on TCR beta sequences and their occurrence across donors. In an earlier analysis of roughly 600 of the donors, high-throughput TCR beta sequencing was used to judge whether each TCR beta V gene segment behaved as functional or pseudogenic. Alongside the repertoire data, information on donor age, sex, ethnicity and CMV serostatus was compiled. A later genetic analysis used genome-wide SNP genotypes for about three fifths of the roughly 700 donors, treating that subset as a discovery cohort. All discovery cohort repertoires had been generated on a single sequencing platform. HLA typing included class I and class II loci at four-digit resolution. Typing coverage varied by locus: about 620-630 donors for A, B, C, DRB1 and DQB1; around 560 for DQA1; more than 600 for DPA1; 450 to 480 for DPB1. Roughly 5 DR-DQ haplotypes were handled as single units for association and clustering, since linkage in the cohort was strong. Among about 370 genotyped donors of the cohort, an average of roughly 230,000 unique TCR beta nucleotide sequences was sequenced per donor, of which about 19% were non-productive. The paper as a whole reports these results and caveats: The study gave a list of 150 to 200 TCR beta chains associated with cytomegalovirus. The only immune exposure information available for the cohort was CMV serostatus. According to a later analysis, parvovirus B19, influenza, CMV and Epstein-Barr virus appeared linked to several top co-occurrence clusters. It was suggested by the authors that the approach could potentially be generalized to other disease states and immunological phenotypes. In a later genetic analysis, a missense DCLRE1C variant was associated with V-gene and J-gene trimming of TCR beta chains, and the association was replicated in an independent cohort. Because the 87-base-pair reads could not distinguish some IMGT-functional V segments, including TRBV6-2 and TRBV6-3, those segments were excluded. A later analysis found that TCR association rates varied across HLA loci, with DRB1 alleles showing the most associated TCRs and HLA-C alleles the fewest. Linkage disequilibrium might explain the correlated functional status among segregating V segments, but an unknown experimental factor could not be ruled out. A later analysis associated 17,000 or so TCR beta sequences with specific HLA alleles at a false discovery rate of 0.05. In an earlier analysis of 587 of the donors, most TCR beta V segments appeared in productive rearrangements about 90% or about 30% of the time, broadly matching IMGT annotations. A further reported finding was that TCR beta sequences accurately predicted the HLA-A and HLA-B alleles for most subjects in the first cohort. HLA typing was unavailable for some donors at each locus, so association tests used only the typed subset. A later analysis found that HLA-associated TCR beta chains were more clonally expanded and had lower generation probabilities than equally common non-associated chains. The classifier was reported to diagnose cytomegalovirus status with high specificity and sensitivity in both the original cohort and the validation cohort. Most TCR sequences were seen in very few donors, while some public TCRs were found in many individuals. This cohort had only TCR beta chains sequenced, and the lack of alpha or paired-chain data limited which features could be detected. Most CMV-associated TCR beta chains appeared to be HLA-restricted in a later analysis, and the HLA associations seemed to be driven largely by CMV exposure. Strong co-occurrence of HLA alleles, especially DR and DQ, made assigning TCR associations to individual alleles difficult. Because counts were too low, about 17 rarely observed V segments, including chromosome 9 orphons, were excluded from the earlier analysis of 587 of the donors. According to a later genetic analysis, donors in an Asian-associated ancestry cluster had fewer N-insertions in productive TCRs than the approximately 700-donor mean. A group of highly shared sequence variants was considered likely to be a technical artifact of the sequencing pipeline. Roughly uniform sequencing depth across donors was assumed in presence/absence analyses, although this assumption may not hold. In vitro tests confirmed that a few of the cytomegalovirus-associated TCR beta chains recognize cytomegalovirus antigens.

Library creation used the immunoSEQ multiplex PCR assay. For the multiplex PCR, a mixture combining 60 forward primers for TCR Vbeta segments and 13 reverse primers for TCR Jbeta segments was used. The CDR3 region of rearranged TCR beta genes was amplified from genomic DNA by a multiplex PCR assay. The amplified TCR beta libraries were sequenced on the Illumina HiSeq System as 87-base-pair reads. On the authors' methods: A later analysis counted 75 million to 100 million unique TCR beta chains across the 550 to 700 repertoires, and around 9.9 million of these chains were shared by at least two donors. A nearest-neighbor algorithm error-corrected the raw reads and collapsed the reads into unique sequences, merging closely related sequences to remove PCR and sequencing errors. V, D and J gene segments were assigned by aligning CDR3 sequences to IMGT reference sequences. For a sequence to be retained, a match of at least six nucleotides was required to both a V gene segment and a J gene segment. A rearrangement counted as productive if the CDR3 had no stop codons and remained in frame with V and J, and every other rearrangement counted as non-productive. CDR3 was defined according to IMGT convention as the region running from the second conserved V-encoded cysteine to the conserved J-encoded phenylalanine. Sequences without an unambiguous match to a single V gene segment were excluded from the earlier analysis of approximately 560 of the donors. An earlier analysis of fewer than 650 of the donors classified V segments as functional when productive rearrangements were above 56.7% and as segregating when the standard deviation between donors was above 5%. A statistical classification framework was built to diagnose cytomegalovirus status from the catalog of TCR beta chain sequences. V and J gene assignment, in a later analysis, came from comparing TCR nucleotide sequences with IMGT/GENE-DB human TR gene sequences. A later analysis assigned CDR3 sequences and most-parsimonious VDJ recombination scenarios with the TCRdist pipeline. In a later analysis, every TCR beta chain was defined by the combination of its CDR3 amino acid sequence and its V-gene family, and reads without a unique V-gene family were dropped. A later analysis removed 500 to 650 highly shared, low-generation-probability nucleotide sequences to deal with suspected cross-contamination and a sequencing artifact. In a later analysis, a clonal expansion index was calculated for each public chain from normalized within-repertoire ranks of inferred template counts. In a later analysis, generation probabilities were computed with a VDJ recombination model fitted to out-of-frame rearrangements, and the resulting probabilities were checked against IGoR. Hypergeometric tests were used in a later analysis to score TCR-TCR, TCR-HLA and TCR-CMV co-occurrence, with a repertoire-size bias correction applied to the TCR pairs. In a later analysis, false discovery rates were estimated by permuting HLA or CMV assignments 20 times. In a later analysis, co-occurring TCRs were grouped with DBSCAN, and TCRdist sequence similarity was added when clustering was performed within HLA-allele-positive subsets. Repertoires with fewer than 30,000 or more than 120,000 public chains were left out of co-occurrence clustering, as were several repertoires with anomalous nucleotide sharing. TCRdb carries this immuneACCESS record with in-frame sequences only. Its versions omit some clonotypes, under half of them owing to an unresolved V gene in the studies checked, with the rest unexplained. V, J and clone size are taken as reported in that table, and D and trimming were inferred from the DNA itself. This sample gives 150,000 to 200,000 clones in total; 60% to 85% of them show up just once. 3.1% of the sample belongs to the ten largest clones.

Sequenced material: PBMCs. The chain was built from TRBV7-9 and TRBJ1-2; a tentative D match to TRBD1 spans 5 bases. The TCR originated in a woman in her thirties or forties in good health and CMV-seronegative. This receptor has the CDR3 CASSPRADYGYTF. The nucleotide sequence is TGTGCCAGCAGCCCCAGGGCGGACTATGGCTACACCTTC.